The present T cell receptor beta chain was sequenced within a study of blood T cell repertoires in COVID-19. As for the study in general: PBMCs, B-cell-depleted T cells, or T cells were the source of the cDNA or gDNA that made up the material.

V was shortened by 2 bases and J by 1 base, with 11 bases between the two germline ends. Germline lookup yields CDR1 MNHNY and CDR2 SVGAGI (reference sequence). The CDR3 loop spans 16 amino acids. Measured with immunoSEQ multiplex PCR; TCRdb has only the in-frame clones, and not every one. The sample lists just over 150,000 clones, approximately 79% seen once, with 7% in the top ten. The clonotype originates from a woman between 40 and 55 years old with COVID-19, enrolled during active disease. Sequencing input: peripheral blood. The rearrangement joins TRBV6-6 to TRBJ2-2; perhaps TRBD1 as D (7 bases). The CDR3 region is CASSYAQGGNTGELFF. DNA of the CDR3: TGTGCCAGCAGTTACGCGCAGGGGGGGAACACCGGGGAGCTGTTTTTT.